These 3 T cell receptor beta chains came from one sample sequenced in a study of early T cells in non-severe SARS-CoV-2 infection. TCRdb used MiXCR to reprocess the 5' RACE reads, holding one entry per CDR3 protein. Of about 60,000 distinct CDR3 sequences detected, roughly 12% appear once; the ten largest clones hold 4.8%. Sequenced material: whole blood. The receptors derive from an adult who was a healthcare worker with PCR-confirmed SARS-CoV-2 infection or an uninfected control (not recorded which).

This chain links TRBV6-2 or TRBV6-3 with TRBJ1-1; 7 bases are a match to TRBD1. The CDR3 covers 16 residues. V gave up 5 bases and J gave up 5 bases; unmatched junction bases: 14. In germline, CDR1 is MNHEY, CDR2 SVGEGT. The CDR3 region has the DNA TGTGCCAGCAGTCTCGGACAGGTCGGCTTCGGTACTGAAGCTTTCTTT. The encoded protein is CASSLGQVGFGTEAFF.

The chain recombines TRBV7-3 with TRBJ2-2; no clear D. The V end was cut by 0 bases, the J end by 5 bases, with 7 bases between. The CDR3 has 14 residues. CDR1 SGHTA and CDR2 FQGTGA come from the germline V gene. The CDR3 protein is CASSLTSRTGELFF. In DNA form, the CDR3 reads TGTGCCAGCAGCTTAACGTCAAGGACCGGGGAGCTGTTTTTT. Combining the CDR3 with reference TRBV7-3 and TRBJ2-2 gives the whole variable domain GAGVSQTPSNKVTEKGKYVELRCDPISGHTALYWYRQSLGQGPEFLIYFQGTGAADDSGLPNDRFFAVRPEGSVSTLKIQRTERGDSAVYLCASSLTSRTGELFFGEGSRLTVL.

This clonotype turned up a few times. The chain recombines TRBV20-1 with TRBJ2-1; D remains unclear. The CDR3 loop spans 14 amino acids. Germline CDR1 reads DFQATT; CDR2 reads SNEGSKA (reference sequence). The DNA of the CDR3 is TGCAGCAATGCCCCGGTTAGACGTAGGAATGAGCAGTTCTTC. Its translation: CSNAPVRRRNEQFF.